Following are 22 T cell receptor beta chains from one sample sequenced in a study of blood T cell repertoires in COVID-19. Some clones are missing from TCRdb's copy, which holds only in-frame ones; the method was immunoSEQ multiplex PCR. The data contain over 250,000 clones, about 89% of them seen just once; the ten biggest clones take up approximately 9.4%. Sequenced input: peripheral blood. The receptors come from a man between 35 and 55 years old who had recovered from COVID-19.

The rearrangement uses TRBV6-5 and TRBJ1-6; a possible D gene is TRBD1 (5 bases). This CDR3 has 15 amino acids. CDR1 and CDR2 from the germline V gene are MNHEY and SVGAGI. V lost 2 bases to trimming and J lost 7 bases, with 12 bases between them. CDR3 in DNA: TGTGCCAGCAGTTACCTCCCAGGGATGAATTCACCCCTCCACTTT. It translates to CASSYLPGMNSPLHF.

This clone was counted a few times. The chain uses TRBV18 and TRBJ1-1; TRBD1 might be the D (5 bases). Trimming removed 2 bases from V and 4 bases from J, with 8 bases in between. This CDR3 contains 13 residues. CDR1 and CDR2 (germline): KGHSH, LQKENI. CDR3 coding DNA: TGTGCCAGCTCACCAGCGGGGCGCACTGAAGCTTTCTTT. Translating it yields CASSPAGRTEAFF.

This clone appeared once. The gene calls are TRBV10-1 and TRBJ2-5; 7 positions agree with TRBD1. The CDR3 consists of 14 residues. Germline V gives CDR1 WNHNN, CDR2 SYGVQD (reference sequence). Trimming cost V 4 bases and J 1 base; bases outside gene matches: 3. CDR3 loop: CASSGGGTQETQYF. CDR3 coding DNA: TGCGCCAGCAGTGGAGGGGGCACCCAAGAGACCCAGTACTTC.

This clone has just one count. V is TRBV20-1 and J is TRBJ2-7; D perhaps matches TRBD2 (6 bases). This CDR3 is 11 amino acids long. Trimming took 7 bases from V and 3 from J, leaving 10 bases between them. Germline CDR1 reads DFQATT; CDR2 reads SNEGSKA (reference sequence). In DNA form, the CDR3 reads TGCAGTGTTCCGACTAGCTACGAGCAGTACTTC. Its translation is CSVPTSYEQYF.

This sequence joins TRBV5-1 and TRBJ2-3, with a possible D match to TRBD1 (6 bases). The V and J ends lost 1 base and 9 bases respectively, with 15 bases between them. Germline V gene data show CDR1 as SGHRS and CDR2 as YFSETQ. This CDR3 has 14 amino acids. CDR3 DNA sequence: TGCGCCAGCAGCTTGCGGGACACCGGATCAACGCAGTATTTT. Its translation is CASSLRDTGSTQYF.

V gene TRBV5-4 combines with J gene TRBJ2-3, with D possibly being TRBD1 (6 bases). Germline V gene lookup returns CDR1 SGHNT and CDR2 YYREEE (reference sequence). V lost 4 bases and J 2 bases, leaving 17 bases between the germline ends. The CDR3 is 16 amino acids. CDR3 region: CASSPAWGQNTDTQYF. The CDR3, as DNA: TGTGCCAGCAGCCCCGCTTGGGGACAAAACACAGATACGCAGTATTTT.

This chain joins TRBV6-2 or TRBV6-3 and TRBJ2-1; D is possibly TRBD2 (6 bases). Germline lookup yields CDR1 MNHEY and CDR2 SVGEGT. The length of the CDR3 is 15 residues. Trimming stripped 6 bases from V and 4 bases from J, with 16 bases between. The CDR3 here is CASSSLGGTYNEQFF. In DNA, the CDR3 is TGTGCCAGCAGCTCCCTTGGCGGGACTTACAATGAGCAGTTCTTC.

This rearrangement joins TRBV5-4 to TRBJ2-1, with 7 bases aligning to TRBD1. Germline V gene sequence: CDR1 SGHNT, CDR2 YYREEE (reference sequence). Trimming took 4 bases from V and 6 from J; bases not matched to a gene: 19. CDR3 size: 18 residues. In DNA form, the CDR3 reads TGTGCCAGCAGCGGCAGACAGGGTATACTTAATTCTGGCAATGAGCAGTTCTTC. This encodes CASSGRQGILNSGNEQFF.

The gene calls are TRBV5-1 and TRBJ2-7; 10 bases align to TRBD2. The CDR3 is 14 residues long. Germline CDR1 reads SGHRS; CDR2 reads YFSETQ. V dropped 3 bases and J dropped 5; count of bases not matched to a gene: 5. The CDR3 nucleotides read TGCGCCAGCAGCTCGGGACTAGCGTTCGACGAGCAGTACTTC. It encodes CASSSGLAFDEQYF. Variable domain in full (rest from reference TRBV5-1 and TRBJ2-7): KAGVTQTPRYLIKTRGQQVTLSCSPISGHRSVSWYQQTPGQGLQFLFEYFSETQRNKGNFPGRFSGRQFSNSRSEMNVSTLELGDSALYLCASSSGLAFDEQYFGPGTRLTVT.

V usage is TRBV3-1 (or the pseudogene TRBV3-2) and J usage is TRBJ2-7; TRBD2 is a possible D gene (6 bases). This CDR3 has 15 amino acids. V was shortened by 4 bases and J by 2 bases, with 15 bases between the two germline ends. Germline V gene sequence: CDR1 LGHDT, CDR2 YNNKEL (reference sequence). For the CDR3, the DNA is TGTGCCAGCAGCCGCCGGTGGGGACTTCCCTACGAGCAGTACTTC. As protein: CASSRRWGLPYEQYF.

The V and J genes are TRBV25-1 and TRBJ2-3, with D perhaps matching TRBD2 (5 bases). This CDR3 has 14 amino acids. Germline V gene lookup returns CDR1 MGHDK and CDR2 SYGVNS. The V and J ends lost 4 bases and 6 bases respectively, with 14 bases between them. CDR3 nucleotides: TGTGCCAGCAGTGCGCGGGCCTCCGGGGATACGCAGTATTTT. Translated, it gives CASSARASGDTQYF.

With respect to this clone: Other DNA sequences in this sample translate to the same CDR3. V usage is TRBV27 and J usage is TRBJ2-7; the match to TRBD2 covers 7 bases. This CDR3 comprises 14 residues. V shed 2 bases and J 2 bases; nucleotides not matched to a gene: 3. Germline loops: CDR1 MNHEY, CDR2 SMNVEV (reference sequence). The CDR3 spells CASSLGGGTYEQYF. As DNA, the CDR3 is TGTGCCAGCAGTTTAGGCGGGGGTACCTACGAGCAGTACTTC.

This clone showed up just once. This chain links TRBV27 with TRBJ2-7; a weak D match, TRBD1 (5 bases). From germline, CDR1 is MNHEY and CDR2 SMNVEV (reference sequence). This CDR3 has 14 residues. V was cut by 4 bases and J by 4 bases, with 14 bases left in between. In DNA form, the CDR3 reads TGTGCCAGCAGTTCCCACAGGCAAGCGTACGAGCAGTACTTC. Translating gives CASSSHRQAYEQYF.

This chain links TRBV15 with TRBJ1-2; D is unclear. The CDR3 has 13 amino acids. V was cut by 4 bases and J by 8 bases, with 14 bases left in between. Germline values: CDR1 LNHNV, CDR2 YYDKDF (reference sequence). The CDR3 bases are TGTGCCACCAGCATCCCCCCTCTAGAGGGCTACACCTTC. Its protein is CATSIPPLEGYTF.

J is TRBJ2-6 and V is TRBV4-3; D not resolved. Looked up from germline, CDR1 is LGHNA and CDR2 is YSLEER. Trimming removed 0 bases at V and 3 bases at J, with 6 bases between. The CDR3 totals 15 residues. The CDR3 region has the DNA TGCGCCAGCAGCCAAGAGTCCGGTGGGGCCAACGTCCTGACTTTC. Its translation: CASSQESGGANVLTF.

This clone has just a few counts. The chain has TRBV3-1 (or the pseudogene TRBV3-2) and TRBJ1-3; D is undetermined. Germline loops: CDR1 LGHDT, CDR2 YNNKEL (reference sequence). Trimming pared 1 base from V and 0 bases from J, leaving 7 bases between. This CDR3 has 15 amino acids. DNA for the CDR3: TGTGCCAGCAGCCAAGCGCCGAGCTCTGGAAACACCATATATTTT. It translates to CASSQAPSSGNTIYF.

This clone was seen only once. The chain links TRBV7-9 to TRBJ2-7; D is uncertain. Germline CDR1 and CDR2: SEHNR and FQNEAQ (reference sequence). The CDR3 is 14 amino acids. V shed 7 bases and J shed 3 bases, with 16 bases lying between them. The DNA of the CDR3 is TGTGCCAGCACACACGATAAGACATACTACGAGCAGTACTTC. This encodes CASTHDKTYYEQYF.

The rearrangement uses TRBV2 and TRBJ2-3; 8 bases are a match to TRBD2. The germline V gene encodes CDR1 SNHLY and CDR2 FYNNEI. J was trimmed by 7 bases and V by 2 bases; bases with no gene match: 11. The CDR3 length is 16 residues. The DNA for the CDR3 is TGTGCCAGCAGTGAATCAGGGACTAGAATTGTAAATACGCAGTATTTT. It specifies CASSESGTRIVNTQYF.

This chain joins TRBV7-8 and TRBJ2-2, with D hard to call. Trimming removed 3 bases at V and 5 bases at J, with 16 bases between. CDR3 size: 16 residues. Germline loops: CDR1 SGHVS, CDR2 FQNEAQ. CDR3 loop: CASSFFTPLRTGELFF. The CDR3 bases are TGTGCCAGCAGCTTTTTTACTCCCCTGAGGACCGGGGAGCTGTTTTTT.

Comments on this clone: Other nucleotide sequences in the sample specify the same CDR3. This sequence joins TRBV5-1 and TRBJ2-7; the match to TRBD1 covers 9 bases. The CDR3 length is 15 residues. Germline-derived CDR1 and CDR2 are SGHRS and YFSETQ. The V and J ends lost 4 bases and 1 base, in that order; junction bases with no gene match: 6. The CDR3 protein is CASSPPGQGSYEQYF. The CDR3 coding sequence is TGCGCCAGCAGCCCCCCTGGACAGGGGTCCTACGAGCAGTACTTC.

The chain links TRBV7-6 to TRBJ2-2, with 9 nucleotides matching TRBD1. V dropped 5 bases and J dropped 6; count of bases not matched to a gene: 10. In germline, CDR1 is SGHVS, CDR2 FNYEAQ. This CDR3 has 16 residues. CDR3 nucleotide sequence: TGTGCCAGCAGCCGTGGTGGGGGACAGGGCTCCGGGGAGCTGTTTTTT. Protein product: CASSRGGGQGSGELFF.

The chain joins TRBV27 to TRBJ2-2; D remains unclear. Germline loops: CDR1 MNHEY, CDR2 SMNVEV (reference sequence). This CDR3 has 13 amino acids. Trimming removed 3 bases at V and 7 bases at J, with 9 bases between. CDR3 in amino acids: CASSLSTNGELFF. In nucleotides, the CDR3 is TGTGCCAGCAGTTTGAGTACCAACGGGGAGCTGTTTTTT.